The 11 T cell receptor beta chains presented below share a single source sample, sequenced in a study of cytomegalovirus exposure and HLA in healthy donors. PCR was performed using 60 Vbeta and 13 Jbeta primers. Here immunoSEQ multiplex PCR was the method, and the copy in TCRdb shows in-frame clones only, minus some. The sample shows 150,000 to 200,000 clones, around 85% of them seen only once. The sequencing input was PBMCs. Every receptor here comes from a woman in her forties or fifties in good health and CMV-seronegative.

V and J are TRBV4-1 and TRBJ2-1; D unresolved. The CDR3 extends over 16 amino acids. V lost 0 bases and J lost 0, with 9 bases in between. Germline assignment: CDR1 MGHRA and CDR2 YSYEKL. Here the CDR3 reads CASSQESAGSYNEQFF. The CDR3 DNA reads TGCGCCAGCAGCCAAGAAAGCGCCGGCTCCTACAATGAGCAGTTCTTC.

The chain joins TRBV6-1 to TRBJ1-4; a weak D match, TRBD1 (5 bases). The CDR3 sequence is 13 residues long. Germline V gene data show CDR1 as MNHNS and CDR2 as SASEGT. V was shortened by 8 bases and J by 8 bases, with 15 bases between the two germline ends. CDR3 amino acids: CASWGGPGEKLFF. CDR3 coding DNA: TGTGCCAGCTGGGGGGGACCAGGCGAAAAACTGTTTTTT.

V is TRBV30 and J is TRBJ1-3; 7 bases are shared with TRBD1. This CDR3 contains 15 residues. V shed 7 bases, J shed 0 bases, and the junction held 9 bases outside the gene matches. Germline lookup yields CDR1 GTSNPN and CDR2 SVGIG (reference sequence). This CDR3 reads CAFSGQLISGNTIYF. The DNA of the CDR3 is TGTGCCTTCTCGGGACAGTTAATCTCTGGAAACACCATATATTTT.

The chain combines TRBV23-1 with TRBJ1-1; weak D call: TRBD1 (5 bases). Being an ORF, TRBV23-1 has a function that is uncertain. This CDR3 spans 14 amino acids. The V gene lost 3 bases and the J gene lost 2 bases, with 10 bases spanning the gap. DNA of the CDR3: TGCGCCAGCAGTCAGCCGCAGGGAAACACTGAAGCTTTCTTT. This gives the protein CASSQPQGNTEAFF.

V is TRBV27 and J is TRBJ1-5, with 8 bases lining up with TRBD1. This CDR3 is built from 14 residues. Germline lookup yields CDR1 MNHEY and CDR2 SMNVEV (reference sequence). V lost 2 bases to trimming and J lost 4 bases; unmatched junction nucleotides: 1. The CDR3 DNA sequence: TGTGCCAGCAGTTTACGGACAGGGAATCAGCCCCAGCATTTT. The encoded protein is CASSLRTGNQPQHF.

The CDR3 region has the DNA TGTGCCAGCAGCTGGACTAGCGGGGTTAGCACAGATACGCAGTATTTT. This encodes CASSWTSGVSTDTQYF. The V call is TRBV7-9, the J call TRBJ2-3; 12 bases line up with TRBD2. V trimming: 4 bases; J trimming: 0 bases; junction bases outside the gene matches: 2. Germline CDR1 and CDR2: SEHNR and FQNEAQ (reference sequence). This CDR3 is built from 16 residues.

The chain is built from TRBV7-2 and TRBJ1-1; D uncertain. The CDR3 has 15 residues. Trimming removed 1 base at V and 5 bases at J, with 14 bases between. The germline gives CDR1 SGHTA, CDR2 FQGNSA. CDR3 residues: CASSLGGGPPTEAFF. The CDR3 bases are TGTGCCAGCAGCTTAGGGGGAGGACCCCCGACTGAAGCTTTCTTT.

In this sample, this clone turned up once. The chain is built from TRBV6-4 and TRBJ2-1; 9 nucleotides agree with TRBD2. The CDR3 totals 17 residues. The junction had 3 bases not matched to a gene; V was cut back by 0 bases and J by 0 bases. From germline, CDR1 is MRHNA and CDR2 SNTAGT. CDR3 DNA: TGTGCCAGCAGTGACTCGGCTAGCGGGACCTCCTACAATGAGCAGTTCTTC. It translates to CASSDSASGTSYNEQFF.

A single count supports this clone. The chain carries TRBV30 and TRBJ1-6, with 8 positions matching TRBD1. The CDR3 runs to 15 residues. The germline CDR1 and CDR2 sequences are GTSNPN and SVGIG (reference sequence). Trimming removed 2 bases from V and 2 bases from J; junction bases left unmatched: 2. CDR3 sequence (DNA): TGTGCCTGGAGTCCAGGGGGCACCTATAATTCACCCCTCCACTTT. Encoded protein: CAWSPGGTYNSPLHF.

As for this clone: Other DNA variants within this sample encode the same CDR3. The V gene is TRBV7-2, the J gene TRBJ2-5; D not certain. V was trimmed by 5 bases and J by 5 bases, leaving 9 bases between them. CDR1 SGHTA and CDR2 FQGNSA come from the germline V gene. This CDR3 is 12 amino acids long. CDR3 amino acids: CASSPNRETQYF. CDR3 bases: TGTGCCAGCAGCCCGAATCGGGAGACCCAGTACTTC.

The gene calls are TRBV7-2 and TRBJ1-2, with D possibly being TRBD1 (5 bases). V was pared by 0 bases and J by 8 bases, with 13 bases between. The length of the CDR3 is 14 residues. Germline V gene data show CDR1 as SGHTA and CDR2 as FQGNSA. CDR3 DNA: TGTGCCAGCAGCTTAGCGGGGGGGACGGCCGGCTACACCTTC. Amino acids: CASSLAGGTAGYTF.